One sample yielded the 3 T cell receptor beta chains listed below, sequenced in a study of OX40 agonist ivuxolimab in advanced cancers. Method: immunoSEQ multiplex PCR; TCRdb's copy keeps in-frame clones and lacks some. This table has more than 20,000 clones, about 79% appearing once. Sequenced material: CD4+ or CD8+ T cells sorted from blood, taken in a trial of the OX40 agonist ivuxolimab. These receptors all stem from an adult with an advanced solid tumor such as melanoma, head and neck, liver or kidney cancer.

This clone was detected only once. CDR3 residues: CASSLGGSSGRRYEQYF. The CDR3 nucleotides are TGTGCCAGCAGCTTAGGGGGATCTAGCGGGAGGAGATACGAGCAGTACTTC. The chain joins TRBV7-3 to TRBJ2-7, with 11 bases lining up with TRBD2. V lost 2 bases, J lost 4 bases, and 10 bases stayed unmatched. Per germline, CDR1 SGHTA and CDR2 FQGTGA. The length of the CDR3 is 17 residues.

This chain links TRBV6-1 with TRBJ1-1; D perhaps matches TRBD1 (6 bases). This CDR3 has 16 residues. Trimming shortened V by 4 bases and J by 1 base, and 16 bases separated the two germline ends. The germline CDR1 and CDR2 sequences are MNHNS and SASEGT. In DNA, the CDR3 is TGTGCCAGCAGTGGGCGGGGGACACTACAGAACACTGAAGCTTTCTTT. Translating gives CASSGRGTLQNTEAFF.

V and J are TRBV6-1 and TRBJ2-7; D gene ambiguous. V was clipped by 7 bases and J by 3 bases, with 13 bases between them. CDR1 MNHNS and CDR2 SASEGT come from the germline V gene. The CDR3 is made up of 13 amino acids. The DNA of the CDR3 is TGTGCCAGCATTCTAGATTTTTACTACGAGCAGTACTTC. Translating it yields CASILDFYYEQYF.